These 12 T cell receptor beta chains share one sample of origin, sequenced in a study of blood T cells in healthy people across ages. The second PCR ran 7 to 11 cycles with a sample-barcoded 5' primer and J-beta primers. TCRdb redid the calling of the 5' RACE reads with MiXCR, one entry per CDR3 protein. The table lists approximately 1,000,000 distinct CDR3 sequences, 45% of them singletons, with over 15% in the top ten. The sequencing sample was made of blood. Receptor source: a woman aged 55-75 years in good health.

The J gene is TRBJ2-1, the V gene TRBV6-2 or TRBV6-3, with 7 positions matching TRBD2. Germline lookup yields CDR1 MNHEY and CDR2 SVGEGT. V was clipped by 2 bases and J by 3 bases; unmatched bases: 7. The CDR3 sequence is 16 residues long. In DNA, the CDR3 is TGTGCCAGCAGTTACGGGCGGACTAGGGGCTACAATGAGCAGTTCTTC. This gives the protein CASSYGRTRGYNEQFF.

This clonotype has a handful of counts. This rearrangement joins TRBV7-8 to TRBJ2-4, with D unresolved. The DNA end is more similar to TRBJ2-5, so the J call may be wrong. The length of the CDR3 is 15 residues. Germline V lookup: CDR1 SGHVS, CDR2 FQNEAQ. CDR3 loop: CASSLASGLVETQYF. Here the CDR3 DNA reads TGTGCCAGCAGCTTAGCTTCCGGGCTGGTTGAGACCCAGTACTTC.

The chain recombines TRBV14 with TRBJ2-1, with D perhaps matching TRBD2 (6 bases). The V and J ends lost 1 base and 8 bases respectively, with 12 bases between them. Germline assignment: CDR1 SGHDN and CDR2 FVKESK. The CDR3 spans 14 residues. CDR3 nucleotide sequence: TGTGCCAGCAGCCAAGTCGGGAGCTCATATGAGCAGTTCTTC. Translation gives CASSQVGSSYEQFF.

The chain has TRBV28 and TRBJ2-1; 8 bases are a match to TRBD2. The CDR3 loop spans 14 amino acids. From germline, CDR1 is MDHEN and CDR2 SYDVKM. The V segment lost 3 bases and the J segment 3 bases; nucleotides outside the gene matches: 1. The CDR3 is CASSFREGYNEQFF. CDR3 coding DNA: TGTGCCAGCAGTTTCCGGGAGGGCTACAATGAGCAGTTCTTC.

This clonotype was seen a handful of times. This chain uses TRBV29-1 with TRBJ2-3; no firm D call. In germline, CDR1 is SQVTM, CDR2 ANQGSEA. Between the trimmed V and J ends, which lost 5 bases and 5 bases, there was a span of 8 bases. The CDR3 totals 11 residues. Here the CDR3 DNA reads TGCAGCGTTTGGAAGGAAGATACGCAGTATTTT. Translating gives CSVWKEDTQYF.

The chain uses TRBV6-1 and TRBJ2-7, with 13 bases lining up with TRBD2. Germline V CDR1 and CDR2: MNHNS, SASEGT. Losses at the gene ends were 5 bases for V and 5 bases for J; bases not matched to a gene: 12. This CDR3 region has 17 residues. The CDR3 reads CASSPIKTSGRLDEQYF. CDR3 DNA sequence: TGTGCCAGCAGTCCTATCAAGACTAGCGGGAGGTTGGACGAGCAGTACTTC.

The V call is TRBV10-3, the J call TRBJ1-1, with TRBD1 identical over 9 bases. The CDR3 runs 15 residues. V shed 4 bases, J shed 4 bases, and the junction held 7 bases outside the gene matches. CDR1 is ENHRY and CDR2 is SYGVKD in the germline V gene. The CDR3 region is CAISATGGGGTEAFF. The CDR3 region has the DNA TGTGCCATCAGTGCCACAGGGGGCGGCGGCACTGAAGCTTTCTTT.

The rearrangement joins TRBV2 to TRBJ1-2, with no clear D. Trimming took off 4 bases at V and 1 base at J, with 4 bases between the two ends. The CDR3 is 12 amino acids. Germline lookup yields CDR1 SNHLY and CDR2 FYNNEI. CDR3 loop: CASSGRNYGYTF. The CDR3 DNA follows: TGTGCCAGCAGTGGCCGTAACTATGGCTACACCTTC.

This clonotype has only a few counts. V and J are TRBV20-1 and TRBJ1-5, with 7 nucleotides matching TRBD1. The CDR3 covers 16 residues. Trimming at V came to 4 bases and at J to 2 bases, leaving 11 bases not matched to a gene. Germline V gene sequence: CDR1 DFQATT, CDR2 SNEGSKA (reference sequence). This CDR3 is CSAIGQVGMGNQPQHF. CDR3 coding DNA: TGCAGTGCTATCGGACAGGTGGGAATGGGCAATCAGCCCCAGCATTTT.

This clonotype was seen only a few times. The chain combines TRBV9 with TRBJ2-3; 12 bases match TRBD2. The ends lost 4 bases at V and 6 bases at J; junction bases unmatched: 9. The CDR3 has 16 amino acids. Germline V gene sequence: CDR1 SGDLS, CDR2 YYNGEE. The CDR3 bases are TGTGCCAGCAGCCATCCGACTAGCGGGAGACGCGATACGCAGTATTTT. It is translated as CASSHPTSGRRDTQYF.

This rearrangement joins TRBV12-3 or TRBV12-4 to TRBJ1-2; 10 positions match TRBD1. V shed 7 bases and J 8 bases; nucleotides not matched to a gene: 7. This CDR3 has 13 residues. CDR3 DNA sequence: TGTGCCAGCACTGGGCCGGGACAGGGGGGCTACACCTTC. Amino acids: CASTGPGQGGYTF.

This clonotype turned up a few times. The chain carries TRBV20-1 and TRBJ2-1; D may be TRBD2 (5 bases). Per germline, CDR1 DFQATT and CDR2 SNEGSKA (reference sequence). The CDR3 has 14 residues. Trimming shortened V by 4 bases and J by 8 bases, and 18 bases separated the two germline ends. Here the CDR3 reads CSATGPGGRDEQFF. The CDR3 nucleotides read TGCAGTGCTACCGGCCCTGGAGGTAGAGATGAGCAGTTCTTC.